A selection of T cell receptor beta chains follows, all from one sample in a study of blood T cell repertoires in COVID-19. The data were produced by immunoSEQ multiplex PCR, yet TCRdb's version contains in-frame clones alone and is incomplete. This table has roughly 280,000 clones, around four fifths appearing once. Specimen: peripheral blood. Receptors originate from a man aged 55 to 70 with acute or convalescent COVID-19. Both conserved end residues are part of each CDR3. A D gene is named only where the DNA matches it firmly. Size is omitted from some rows. Given values are once, few, many or a class for expanded clones.

size: -
D: TRBD1
J: TRBJ2-7
V: TRBV6-5
CDR3: CASSYSTGSARQYF
DNA: TGTGCCAGCAGTTACTCGACAGGGAGTGCGAGGCAGTACTTC

size: -
D: TRBD1
J: TRBJ1-6
V: TRBV9
CDR3: CASSVAGTDPSPLHF
DNA: TGTGCCAGCAGCGTAGCCGGGACAGATCCGTCACCCCTCCACTTT

size: -
D: TRBD2
J: TRBJ2-1
V: TRBV7-2
CDR3: CASRPHPASGRSGEQFF
DNA: TGTGCCAGCAGACCCCACCCGGCTAGCGGGAGAAGCGGCGAGCAGTTCTTC

size: -
D: -
J: TRBJ2-1
V: TRBV2
CDR3: CASRQGLNEQFF
DNA: TGTGCCAGCAGGCAGGGGTTAAATGAGCAGTTCTTC

size: -
D: -
J: TRBJ1-1
V: TRBV6-5
CDR3: CASNRDGRAEAFF
DNA: TGTGCCAGCAATCGGGACGGGAGAGCTGAAGCTTTCTTT

size: -
D: TRBD1
J: TRBJ1-2
V: TRBV11-2
CDR3: CASIPPAGTGANYGYTF
DNA: TGTGCCAGCATACCGCCCGCCGGGACAGGAGCTAACTATGGCTACACCTTC

size: -
D: -
J: TRBJ2-5
V: TRBV5-1
CDR3: CASSLPTGSGRETQYF
DNA: TGCGCCAGCAGCTTGCCTACAGGGAGTGGGCGAGAGACCCAGTACTTC

size: -
D: TRBD1
J: TRBJ2-7
V: TRBV19
CDR3: CASSPGTGYEQYF
DNA: TGTGCCAGTAGTCCCGGGACAGGCTACGAGCAGTACTTC

size: -
D: -
J: TRBJ2-2
V: TRBV7-2
CDR3: CASSKGFGLTGELFF
DNA: TGTGCCAGCAGTAAGGGTTTCGGACTTACCGGGGAGCTGTTTTTT

size: -
D: -
J: TRBJ2-5
V: TRBV10-3
CDR3: CAISPDSVYQETQYF
DNA: TGTGCCATCAGCCCGGACAGCGTGTACCAAGAGACCCAGTACTTC

size: -
D: -
J: TRBJ2-5
V: TRBV28
CDR3: CASSLPNSYLGETQYF
DNA: TGTGCCAGCAGTTTACCCAACAGTTACCTCGGAGAGACCCAGTACTTC

size: -
D: TRBD1
J: TRBJ2-7
V: TRBV5-1
CDR3: CASSLAQGAVYEQYF
DNA: TGCGCCAGCAGCTTGGCCCAGGGGGCTGTTTACGAGCAGTACTTC

size: -
D: TRBD2
J: TRBJ2-7
V: TRBV19
CDR3: CASSMLGTSGLIEQYF
DNA: TGTGCCAGTAGTATGCTGGGGACTAGCGGGTTAATCGAGCAGTACTTC

size: -
D: -
J: TRBJ1-2
V: TRBV7-8
CDR3: CASSPGLDRYGYTF
DNA: TGTGCCAGCAGCCCGGGACTTGATCGCTATGGCTACACCTTC

size: -
D: -
J: TRBJ2-3
V: TRBV4-2
CDR3: CASSQDNRDTQYF
DNA: TGTGCCAGCAGCCAAGATAACAGGGATACGCAGTATTTT

size: -
D: TRBD1
J: TRBJ1-5
V: TRBV24-1
CDR3: CATSDLIGTGARGNQPQHF
DNA: TGTGCCACCAGTGATTTAATAGGGACAGGGGCTCGGGGCAATCAGCCCCAGCATTTT

size: -
D: TRBD1
J: TRBJ1-5
V: TRBV2
CDR3: CASSGQGNQPQHF
DNA: TGTGCCAGCAGTGGACAGGGTAATCAGCCCCAGCATTTT

size: few
D: TRBD2
J: TRBJ2-7
V: TRBV18
CDR3: CASSPRERVYEQYF
DNA: TGTGCCAGCTCACCGCGGGAGCGGGTCTACGAGCAGTACTTC

size: -
D: TRBD1
J: TRBJ1-4
V: TRBV15
CDR3: CATSRDGMGTGKVKLFF
DNA: TGTGCCACCAGCAGAGATGGGATGGGGACAGGGAAGGTAAAACTGTTTTTT

size: few
D: TRBD1
J: TRBJ1-2
V: TRBV27
CDR3: CASSPIPQGAGGYTF
DNA: TGTGCCAGCAGTCCAATCCCCCAGGGGGCCGGTGGCTACACCTTC

size: -
D: TRBD2
J: TRBJ2-5
V: TRBV27
CDR3: CASSSGTSWETQYF
DNA: TGTGCCAGCAGTTCCGGGACTAGCTGGGAGACCCAGTACTTC

size: -
D: -
J: TRBJ2-6
V: TRBV18
CDR3: CASSRGTATSGANVLTF
DNA: TGTGCCAGCTCACGAGGGACTGCTACCTCTGGGGCCAACGTCCTGACTTTC

size: -
D: TRBD2
J: TRBJ2-2
V: TRBV15
CDR3: CATSRGPGLAGDTGELFF
DNA: TGTGCCACCAGCAGGGGTCCGGGACTAGCGGGGGACACCGGGGAGCTGTTTTTT

size: -
D: TRBD2
J: TRBJ2-3
V: TRBV27
CDR3: CPPKTRRGEVEAGGQDTQYF
DNA: TGTCCCCCAAAAACACGCCGGGGGGAGGTTGAAGCGGGAGGTCAGGATACGCAGTATTTT

size: -
D: -
J: TRBJ2-5
V: TRBV29-1
CDR3: CSVGGAKETQYF
DNA: TGCAGCGTTGGAGGAGCGAAAGAGACCCAGTACTTC

size: -
D: -
J: TRBJ2-3
V: TRBV29-1
CDR3: CSVEDRVDGYTQYF
DNA: TGCAGCGTTGAAGATCGGGTCGACGGTTATACGCAGTATTTT

size: -
D: TRBD1
J: TRBJ2-5
V: TRBV7-8
CDR3: CASSFQGARETQYF
DNA: TGTGCCAGCAGCTTTCAGGGGGCCCGGGAGACCCAGTACTTC

size: -
D: -
J: TRBJ1-4
V: TRBV6-1
CDR3: CASSEGGTNEKLFF
DNA: TGTGCCAGCAGTGAGGGGGGAACTAATGAAAAACTGTTTTTT

size: -
D: TRBD1
J: TRBJ2-7
V: TRBV15
CDR3: CATSRDPTGVNSYEQYF
DNA: TGTGCCACCAGCAGAGATCCTACAGGGGTGAACTCCTACGAGCAGTACTTC

size: once
D: -
J: TRBJ2-2
V: TRBV7-3
CDR3: CASSLQGGNTGELFF
DNA: TGTGCCAGCAGCTTACAGGGGGGTAACACCGGGGAGCTGTTTTTT

size: -
D: -
J: TRBJ2-2
V: TRBV10-3
CDR3: CAISGGSQNTGELFF
DNA: TGTGCCATCAGTGGAGGATCTCAGAACACCGGGGAGCTGTTTTTT

size: -
D: -
J: TRBJ2-7
V: TRBV9
CDR3: CASSPARGFYEQYF
DNA: TGTGCCAGCAGCCCCGCGCGGGGATTCTACGAGCAGTACTTC

size: -
D: TRBD2
J: TRBJ2-1
V: TRBV5-1
CDR3: CASKSGGYDEQFF
DNA: TGCGCCAGCAAGAGCGGGGGTTACGATGAGCAGTTCTTC

size: -
D: -
J: TRBJ2-2
V: TRBV15
CDR3: CATSRDLARTGELFF
DNA: TGTGCCACCAGCAGAGATCTAGCCCGCACCGGGGAGCTGTTTTTT

size: -
D: TRBD1
J: TRBJ2-7
V: TRBV10-2
CDR3: CASSGRDSHYEQYF
DNA: TGCGCCAGCAGTGGCCGGGACAGCCACTACGAGCAGTACTTC

size: few
D: -
J: TRBJ2-4
V: TRBV5-1
CDR3: CASSPAGNLAKNIQYF
DNA: TGCGCCAGCAGCCCTGCAGGTAACCTAGCCAAAAACATTCAGTACTTC

size: few
D: TRBD2
J: TRBJ2-3
V: TRBV11-1
CDR3: CASSLGLAGITDTQYF
DNA: TGTGCCAGCAGCTTAGGACTAGCGGGGATCACAGATACGCAGTATTTT

size: -
D: -
J: TRBJ2-2
V: TRBV2
CDR3: CASSEMGDTGELFF
DNA: TGTGCCAGCAGTGAAATGGGCGACACCGGGGAGCTGTTTTTT

size: -
D: -
J: TRBJ1-2
V: TRBV7-9
CDR3: CASSLALAFGGGYTF
DNA: TGTGCCAGCAGCTTAGCGCTGGCTTTCGGCGGTGGCTACACCTTC

size: -
D: -
J: TRBJ2-1
V: TRBV4-1
CDR3: CASSQETGGRRYNEQFF
DNA: TGCGCCAGCAGCCAAGAAACGGGCGGGCGTCGGTACAATGAGCAGTTCTTC

size: -
D: -
J: TRBJ2-3
V: TRBV10-3
CDR3: CAISDWESDTQYF
DNA: TGTGCCATCAGTGACTGGGAGTCAGATACGCAGTATTTT

size: few
D: TRBD2
J: TRBJ2-7
V: TRBV5-1
CDR3: CASSPTLGLAGYVEQYF
DNA: TGCGCCAGCAGCCCAACATTAGGACTAGCGGGCTATGTCGAGCAGTACTTC

size: once
D: -
J: TRBJ1-1
V: TRBV29-1
CDR3: CSVIRGMSEAFF
DNA: TGCAGCGTTATTCGGGGGATGTCTGAAGCTTTCTTT

size: -
D: -
J: TRBJ1-3
V: TRBV4-1
CDR3: CASSPYRWDISFGNTIYF
DNA: TGCGCCAGCAGCCCATACCGTTGGGACATCTCTTTCGGAAACACCATATATTTT

size: -
D: -
J: TRBJ1-5
V: TRBV19
CDR3: CASSPRLYSNQPQHF
DNA: TGTGCCAGTAGTCCCAGGCTCTATAGCAATCAGCCCCAGCATTTT

size: once
D: TRBD1
J: TRBJ1-2
V: TRBV29-1
CDR3: CSVQSQGERSYTF
DNA: TGCAGCGTCCAATCCCAGGGGGAAAGAAGCTACACCTTC

size: -
D: TRBD1
J: TRBJ2-7
V: TRBV11-2
CDR3: CASSLDRGLYEQYF
DNA: TGTGCCAGCAGCTTAGACAGGGGGCTTTACGAGCAGTACTTC

size: -
D: -
J: TRBJ2-7
V: TRBV6-6
CDR3: CASSFPPGGPYEQYF
DNA: TGTGCCAGCAGTTTCCCCCCAGGAGGCCCCTACGAGCAGTACTTC

size: -
D: -
J: TRBJ1-2
V: TRBV30
CDR3: CALSRLQGSYGYTF
DNA: TGTGCCTTATCCCGCCTACAGGGCTCCTATGGCTACACCTTC

size: -
D: -
J: TRBJ1-1
V: TRBV7-2
CDR3: CASSLGGMMNTEAFF
DNA: TGTGCCAGCAGCTTAGGAGGGATGATGAACACTGAAGCTTTCTTT

size: -
D: -
J: TRBJ1-3
V: TRBV9
CDR3: CASSPEAVSGNTIYF
DNA: TGTGCCAGCAGCCCCGAGGCAGTCTCTGGAAACACCATATATTTT

size: -
D: TRBD1
J: TRBJ2-3
V: TRBV10-1
CDR3: CASSGHRGPPTDTQYF
DNA: TGCGCCAGCAGTGGGCACAGGGGACCTCCTACAGATACGCAGTATTTT

size: -
D: -
J: TRBJ1-4
V: TRBV6-2/TRBV6-3
CDR3: CASSWRRSGGKVREKLFF
DNA: TGTGCCAGCAGTTGGAGGAGGAGCGGGGGAAAAGTTCGGGAAAAACTGTTTTTT